Listed below are T cell receptor beta chains from one sample, sequenced in a study of cytomegalovirus exposure and HLA in healthy donors. Method: immunoSEQ multiplex PCR; TCRdb's copy keeps in-frame clones and lacks some. The table lists approximately 200,000 clones, 85% of them singletons. The sample was PBMCs. These receptors were collected from a woman between 50 and 59 years old in good health and CMV-seronegative. Each CDR3 is given with its conserved first and last residue. A D gene is named only where the DNA matches it firmly. Size tells how often a clone was seen (once, few, many) or the class of an expanded clone, and some rows leave it out.

V: TRBV5-4
D: TRBD1
J: TRBJ2-1
size: once
CDR3: CASRGTEAYNEQFF
DNA: TGTGCCAGCAGGGGGACAGAAGCTTACAATGAGCAGTTCTTC

V: TRBV9
D: NA
J: TRBJ1-2
size: NA
CDR3: CASSVGGLGARSYGYTF
DNA: TGTGCCAGCAGCGTGGGAGGGCTAGGGGCGCGAAGCTATGGCTACACCTTC

V: TRBV29-1
D: NA
J: TRBJ2-7
size: NA
CDR3: CSVLAHTYEQYF
DNA: TGCAGCGTACTAGCACATACCTACGAGCAGTACTTC

V: TRBV4-3
D: NA
J: TRBJ2-7
size: NA
CDR3: CASSSLRLYEQYF
DNA: TGCGCCAGCAGCTCCCTCAGGCTTTACGAGCAGTACTTC

V: TRBV19
D: NA
J: TRBJ1-4
size: NA
CDR3: CASKVPTTNEKLFF
DNA: TGTGCCAGTAAAGTCCCTACAACTAATGAAAAACTGTTTTTT

V: TRBV6-6
D: TRBD1
J: TRBJ1-6
size: NA
CDR3: CASHRQGADSPLHF
DNA: TGTGCCAGCCACCGACAGGGGGCAGATTCACCCCTCCACTTT

V: TRBV4-1
D: TRBD2
J: TRBJ2-5
size: NA
CDR3: CASSQDRASGRETQYF
DNA: TGCGCCAGCAGCCAAGATCGGGCTAGCGGACGGGAGACCCAGTACTTC

V: TRBV27
D: NA
J: TRBJ1-2
size: NA
CDR3: CASSTLLRPGITEGVGAYGYTF
DNA: TGTGCCAGCAGCACCTTACTGAGGCCTGGAATAACCGAGGGAGTGGGAGCCTATGGCTACACCTTC

V: TRBV27
D: TRBD2
J: TRBJ2-3
size: once
CDR3: CASSLSRRGVGTDTQYF
DNA: TGTGCCAGCAGTTTATCACGGCGGGGGGTAGGCACAGATACGCAGTATTTT

V: TRBV7-8
D: TRBD1
J: TRBJ1-6
size: NA
CDR3: CASSLGTGSLVNNSPLHF
DNA: TGTGCCAGCAGCTTAGGGACAGGATCCTTGGTGAATAATTCACCCCTCCACTTT

V: TRBV9
D: TRBD2
J: TRBJ2-1
size: NA
CDR3: CASSPKSGRPPGEQFF
DNA: TGTGCCAGCAGCCCCAAGAGCGGGAGACCCCCAGGGGAGCAGTTCTTC

V: TRBV29-1
D: NA
J: TRBJ1-1
size: NA
CDR3: CSVAPGRGSTEAFF
DNA: TGCAGCGTTGCCCCGGGGAGGGGTAGCACTGAAGCTTTCTTT

V: TRBV4-3
D: NA
J: TRBJ2-7
size: NA
CDR3: CASSQGAYEQYF
DNA: TGCGCCAGCAGCCAAGGGGCGTACGAGCAGTACTTC

V: TRBV10-1
D: TRBD2
J: TRBJ2-1
size: NA
CDR3: CASSELEREGRYNEQFF
DNA: TGCGCCAGCAGTGAGTTGGAGCGGGAGGGCCGCTACAATGAGCAGTTCTTC

V: TRBV14
D: NA
J: TRBJ2-7
size: NA
CDR3: CASSRTEWTEQYF
DNA: TGTGCCAGCAGCCGAACGGAATGGACAGAGCAGTACTTC

V: TRBV18
D: NA
J: TRBJ2-3
size: few
CDR3: CASSVRSTDTQYF
DNA: TGTGCCAGCTCAGTCAGAAGCACAGATACGCAGTATTTT

V: TRBV2
D: TRBD2
J: TRBJ2-7
size: NA
CDR3: CASSVALAGGDEQYF
DNA: TGTGCCAGCAGTGTCGCCCTAGCGGGCGGAGACGAGCAGTACTTC

V: TRBV11-2
D: NA
J: TRBJ1-2
size: NA
CDR3: CASSSSRDITIDGYTF
DNA: TGTGCCAGCAGCTCCTCACGGGATATAACTATTGATGGCTACACCTTC

V: TRBV4-1
D: NA
J: TRBJ1-1
size: NA
CDR3: CASSQKYSGWTEAFF
DNA: TGCGCCAGCAGCCAAAAGTACTCCGGTTGGACTGAAGCTTTCTTT

V: TRBV2
D: TRBD1
J: TRBJ2-7
size: NA
CDR3: CASSPGTESYEQYF
DNA: TGTGCCAGCAGCCCCGGGACAGAGAGCTACGAGCAGTACTTC

V: TRBV4-3
D: NA
J: TRBJ1-2
size: once
CDR3: CASSQEGAGAGYGYTF
DNA: TGCGCCAGCAGCCAAGAAGGGGCAGGGGCCGGCTATGGCTACACCTTC

V: TRBV10-3
D: NA
J: TRBJ2-7
size: few
CDR3: CAISDSGTTGRLSYEQYF
DNA: TGTGCCATCAGTGATTCGGGCACCACAGGGCGCCTCTCCTACGAGCAGTACTTC

V: TRBV27
D: NA
J: TRBJ1-3
size: NA
CDR3: CASSLGQIKGKGDTIYF
DNA: TGTGCCAGCAGTTTAGGGCAGATAAAGGGCAAAGGGGACACCATATATTTT

V: TRBV5-1
D: TRBD2
J: TRBJ2-2
size: NA
CDR3: CASSETSGLNTGELFF
DNA: TGCGCCAGCAGTGAGACTAGCGGGCTAAACACCGGGGAGCTGTTTTTT

V: TRBV6-1
D: NA
J: TRBJ2-7
size: few
CDR3: CASTTFSYEQYF
DNA: TGTGCCAGCACTACCTTTTCCTACGAGCAGTACTTC

V: TRBV6-1
D: TRBD2
J: TRBJ2-5
size: NA
CDR3: CASSLAGLQETQYF
DNA: TGTGCCAGCAGCTTAGCGGGCCTACAAGAGACCCAGTACTTC

V: TRBV14
D: TRBD1
J: TRBJ2-3
size: NA
CDR3: CASSQVPNRGDTQYF
DNA: TGTGCCAGCAGCCAAGTTCCTAACAGGGGTGATACGCAGTATTTT

V: TRBV5-4
D: TRBD2
J: TRBJ2-3
size: once
CDR3: CASSRLAGGQISTDTQYF
DNA: TGTGCCAGCAGCAGACTAGCGGGAGGGCAAATTAGCACAGATACGCAGTATTTT

V: TRBV6-6
D: NA
J: TRBJ2-2
size: once
CDR3: CASGSDDSVGELFF
DNA: TGTGCCAGCGGGAGCGACGATTCGGTCGGGGAGCTGTTTTTT

V: TRBV21-1
D: NA
J: TRBJ2-6
size: once
CDR3: CASHRVAGANVLTF
DNA: TGTGCCAGCCACAGGGTAGCTGGGGCCAACGTCCTGACTTTC

V: TRBV10-1
D: NA
J: TRBJ1-1
size: NA
CDR3: CASRLNRDTEAFF
DNA: TGCGCCAGTCGGTTGAACAGGGACACTGAAGCTTTCTTT

V: TRBV2
D: TRBD2
J: TRBJ2-2
size: once
CDR3: CASRLTSVNTGELFF
DNA: TGTGCCAGCAGACTGACTAGCGTAAACACCGGGGAGCTGTTTTTT

V: TRBV5-1
D: TRBD1
J: TRBJ1-4
size: NA
CDR3: CASRAGTGEEKLFF
DNA: TGCGCCAGTCGAGCCGGGACAGGGGAGGAAAAACTGTTTTTT

V: TRBV28
D: NA
J: TRBJ1-4
size: NA
CDR3: CASTDGRTNEKLFF
DNA: TGTGCCAGCACTGATGGCAGAACTAATGAAAAACTGTTTTTT

V: TRBV27
D: TRBD1
J: TRBJ2-1
size: once
CDR3: CASSATGTGVVYEQFF
DNA: TGTGCCAGCAGTGCAACCGGGACAGGGGTCGTTTATGAGCAGTTCTTC

V: TRBV10-2
D: TRBD1
J: TRBJ1-5
size: NA
CDR3: CASSEVGTGSNQPQHF
DNA: TGCGCCAGCAGTGAGGTGGGGACAGGGAGCAATCAGCCCCAGCATTTT

V: TRBV4-1
D: TRBD1
J: TRBJ2-1
size: once
CDR3: CASSPQGASGLSSYNEQFF
DNA: TGCGCCAGCAGCCCACAGGGGGCAAGCGGGCTCAGCTCCTACAATGAGCAGTTCTTC

V: TRBV7-9
D: TRBD2
J: TRBJ2-1
size: once
CDR3: CASSLVLAGGRNEQFF
DNA: TGTGCCAGCAGCTTAGTTCTAGCGGGAGGGCGCAATGAGCAGTTCTTC

V: TRBV6-1
D: NA
J: TRBJ2-1
size: NA
CDR3: CASLGGNEQFF
DNA: TGTGCCAGCCTCGGGGGAAATGAGCAGTTCTTC